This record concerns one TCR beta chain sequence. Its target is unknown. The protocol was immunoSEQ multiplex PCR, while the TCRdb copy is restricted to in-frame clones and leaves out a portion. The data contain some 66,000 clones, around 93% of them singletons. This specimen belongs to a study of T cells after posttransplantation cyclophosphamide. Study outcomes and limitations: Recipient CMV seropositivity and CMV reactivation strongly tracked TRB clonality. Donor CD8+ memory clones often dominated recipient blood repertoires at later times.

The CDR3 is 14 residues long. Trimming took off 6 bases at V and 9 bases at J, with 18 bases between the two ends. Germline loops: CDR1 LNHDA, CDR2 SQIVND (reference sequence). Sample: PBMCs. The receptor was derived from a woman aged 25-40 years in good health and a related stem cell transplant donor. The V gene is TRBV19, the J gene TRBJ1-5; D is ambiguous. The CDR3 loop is CASRTDSTAGPQHF. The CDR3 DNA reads TGTGCCAGTAGGACGGACTCCACGGCGGGGCCCCAGCATTTT. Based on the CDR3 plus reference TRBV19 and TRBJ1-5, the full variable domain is DGGITQSPKYLFRKEGQNVTLSCEQNLNHDAMYWYRQDPGQGLRLIYYSQIVNDFQKGDIAEGYSVSREKKESFPLTVTSAQKNPTAFYLCASRTDSTAGPQHFGDGTRLSIL.